This T cell receptor (beta chain) emerged from a study of blood T cell repertoires in COVID-19. Per the study methods: Quantification of nucleated cells was approximated via reference gene primer amplification. The method was immunoSEQ multiplex PCR; TCRdb's version includes in-frame clones alone and lacks a portion of them. V, J and clone size derive from that table, while D and trimming were established from the DNA sequence. The data contain a few hundred thousand clones, approximately 81% of them seen just once; the ten biggest clones take up 3% to 4%. Sequencing was carried out using peripheral blood. The TCR was taken from a young woman with acute or convalescent COVID-19.

The CDR3 reads CASSDRWANYGYTF. CDR3 sequence (DNA): TGTGCCAGCAGTGACAGGTGGGCAAACTATGGCTACACCTTC. V and J are TRBV6-1 and TRBJ1-2; D gene uncertain. The V end was cut by 3 bases, the J end by 2 bases, with 10 bases between. Germline loops: CDR1 MNHNS, CDR2 SASEGT. The CDR3 runs to 14 residues.